What follows are 26 T cell receptor beta chains derived from one specimen sequenced in a study of blood T cell repertoires in COVID-19. Repertoires were generated with immunoSEQ multiplex PCR, while TCRdb's copy carries only in-frame clones and drops some. This table holds roughly 140,000 clones, 84% found once. The sequenced sample was PBMCs or T cells enriched from blood (not recorded which). These receptors were obtained from a woman in her forties or fifties who had been exposed to COVID-19.

The chain recombines TRBV19 with TRBJ1-2; no reliable D call. The CDR3 runs 13 residues. Germline V CDR1 and CDR2: LNHDA, SQIVND (reference sequence). V lost 7 bases to trimming and J lost 4 bases, with 13 bases between them. The CDR3 DNA sequence: TGTGCCAGTACCTATAGCGAGGGCTATGGCTACACCTTC. Translated, it gives CASTYSEGYGYTF.

The V gene is TRBV11-2, the J gene TRBJ1-2; D is uncertain. The germline gives CDR1 SGHAT, CDR2 FQNNGV. With 2 bases removed from V and 13 bases from J, the gap between germline ends came to 20 bases. The CDR3 extends over 14 amino acids. The CDR3 reads CASSLQGPGLEGTF. The DNA for the CDR3 is TGTGCCAGCAGCTTACAAGGACCGGGCCTGGAGGGCACCTTC.

V gene TRBV7-6 combines with J gene TRBJ2-1; D possibly corresponds to TRBD1 (6 bases). The CDR3 spans 16 residues. V gave up 5 bases and J gave up 2 bases, with 16 bases separating them. Germline CDR1 is SGHVS and CDR2 is FNYEAQ. This CDR3 is CASSHKGTPAYNEQFF. Here the CDR3 DNA reads TGTGCCAGCAGCCACAAAGGGACACCGGCCTACAATGAGCAGTTCTTC.

The chain employs TRBV5-4 and TRBJ2-2; 9 nucleotides match TRBD1. The CDR3 covers 15 residues. Germline assignment: CDR1 SGHNT and CDR2 YYREEE (reference sequence). V gave up 4 bases and J gave up 4 bases; unmatched junction bases: 5. CDR3 nucleotides: TGTGCCAGCAGCCCCGGGACAGGGATCACCGGGGAGCTGTTTTTT. This encodes CASSPGTGITGELFF.

The V and J genes are TRBV29-1 and TRBJ1-5, with a possible D match to TRBD1 (6 bases). Looked up from germline, CDR1 is SQVTM and CDR2 is ANQGSEA. The CDR3 runs 14 residues. V was clipped by 4 bases and J by 0 bases, with 10 bases between them. For the CDR3, the DNA is TGCAGCGTTGCGGGACATCCTAGCAATCAGCCCCAGCATTTT. Amino acid sequence: CSVAGHPSNQPQHF.

The chain links TRBV4-1 to TRBJ2-7; possibly TRBD2 for D (6 bases). The CDR3 extends over 16 amino acids. Germline CDR1 MGHRA, CDR2 YSYEKL. Trimming removed 4 bases from V and 3 bases from J, with 19 bases in between. Here the CDR3 reads CASSPTLGLTVYEQYF. The CDR3 DNA follows: TGCGCCAGCAGCCCAACCCTGGGACTGACCGTCTACGAGCAGTACTTC.

The chain employs TRBV7-3 and TRBJ2-3; 10 bases line up with TRBD2. The CDR3 runs 15 residues. J lost 6 bases, V lost 0 bases, and 3 bases had no gene match. CDR1 is SGHTA, CDR2 FQGTGA, per germline. This chain's CDR3 is CASSLTLAGRDTQYF. The CDR3 DNA reads as TGTGCCAGCAGCTTAACACTAGCGGGGCGGGATACGCAGTATTTT.

This clone was recorded a few times. The chain carries TRBV4-2 and TRBJ1-2; 10 nucleotides align to TRBD1. Germline V lookup: CDR1 LGHNA, CDR2 YNFKEQ. The V and J ends lost 4 bases and 3 bases, in that order; junction bases with no gene match: 23. CDR3 size: 21 residues. CDR3 region: CASSRPSGTGVPIDQYYGYTF. CDR3 DNA sequence: TGTGCCAGCAGCCGACCCTCCGGGACAGGGGTACCGATAGATCAATACTATGGCTACACCTTC.

The chain has TRBV6-1 and TRBJ1-1, with D possibly TRBD1 on 6 matching bases. V was cut by 4 bases and J by 1 base, with 19 bases left in between. The CDR3 totals 17 residues. Germline CDR1 is MNHNS and CDR2 is SASEGT. For the CDR3, the DNA is TGTGCCAGCAGTGCGTCGGGGGGCCTCGTCCGGAACACTGAAGCTTTCTTT. Protein sequence: CASSASGGLVRNTEAFF.

The genes are TRBV5-6 and TRBJ1-5; D ambiguous. The germline V gene encodes CDR1 SGHDT and CDR2 YYEEEE. With 2 bases removed from V and 0 bases from J, the gap between germline ends came to 9 bases. The CDR3 runs to 15 residues. CDR3: CASSFGVGSNQPQHF. The CDR3 nucleotides are TGTGCCAGCAGCTTTGGTGTCGGTAGCAATCAGCCCCAGCATTTT.

The rearrangement uses TRBV6-6 and TRBJ1-1, with TRBD1 identical over 8 bases. Per the germline V gene, CDR1 is MNHNY and CDR2 is SVGAGI (reference sequence). There are 14 residues in the CDR3. Germline trimming cut 6 bases from V and 8 bases from J; bases unmatched to any gene: 11. The CDR3 DNA is TGTGCCAGCAGCTCGACAGGGGAAAGACTCGAAGCTTTCTTT. The encoded protein is CASSSTGERLEAFF.

This chain uses TRBV6-6 with TRBJ1-2, with 11 positions matching TRBD1. Germline V gene lookup returns CDR1 MNHNY and CDR2 SVGAGI (reference sequence). This CDR3 region has 15 residues. V lost 4 bases to trimming and J lost 8 bases; unmatched junction nucleotides: 9. Written as DNA, the CDR3 is TGTGCCAGCAGTTTCTCCGGGACAGGGGGTCAAGGCTACACCTTC. Protein product: CASSFSGTGGQGYTF.

The rearrangement links TRBV19 to TRBJ1-1, with D possibly being TRBD1 (5 bases). From germline, CDR1 is LNHDA and CDR2 SQIVND (reference sequence). The CDR3 length is 13 residues. V gave up 3 bases and J gave up 7 bases, with 12 bases separating them. The CDR3 sequence: CASSMGWQGEAFF. DNA for the CDR3: TGTGCCAGTAGTATGGGGTGGCAGGGTGAAGCTTTCTTT.

V gene TRBV19 combines with J gene TRBJ2-6; D perhaps matches TRBD2 (5 bases). The CDR3 is 16 amino acids. Germline CDR1 and CDR2: LNHDA and SQIVND (reference sequence). V lost 5 bases and J 1 base, leaving 12 bases between the germline ends. The CDR3 loop is CASSLWSGSGANVLTF. The CDR3 DNA sequence: TGTGCCAGTAGTTTATGGAGCGGTTCTGGGGCCAACGTCCTGACTTTC. The variable domain in full, with the rest retrieved from reference TRBV19 and TRBJ2-6, is DGGITQSPKYLFRKEGQNVTLSCEQNLNHDAMYWYRQDPGQGLRLIYYSQIVNDFQKGDIAEGYSVSREKKESFPLTVTSAQKNPTAFYLCASSLWSGSGANVLTFGAGSRLTVL.

This rearrangement joins TRBV9 to TRBJ2-3; 9 nucleotides agree with TRBD2. J lost 0 bases, V lost 0 bases, and 8 bases had no gene match. Germline CDR1 and CDR2: SGDLS and YYNGEE. The CDR3 totals 18 residues. DNA of the CDR3: TGTGCCAGCAGCGTAGGCAGCGGGAGGCCACCTAGCACAGATACGCAGTATTTT. Amino acids: CASSVGSGRPPSTDTQYF.

With regard to this clone: Sequence at one end of the junction differs from germline and may be a read error. V is TRBV7-2 and J is TRBJ1-6; no firm D call. The CDR3 contains 16 residues. Germline CDR1 SGHTA, CDR2 FQGNSA. The CDR3 sequence: CASSIARSSYNSPLHF. The CDR3 coding sequence is TGTGCCAGCAGCATAGCCCGGAGCTCCTATAATTCACCCCTCCACTTT.

The V gene is TRBV29-1, the J gene TRBJ2-1, with 9 bases lining up with TRBD1. Per the germline V gene, CDR1 is SQVTM and CDR2 is ANQGSEA. This CDR3 has 17 residues. V gave up 5 bases and J gave up 4 bases; unmatched junction bases: 15. CDR3 region: CSVSPGTGLSRYNEQFF. The CDR3 nucleotides are TGCAGCGTTTCCCCCGGGACAGGGCTAAGCCGATACAATGAGCAGTTCTTC.

V usage is TRBV15 and J usage is TRBJ2-3, with D maybe TRBD1 (6 bases). The CDR3 is made up of 16 amino acids. With 1 base removed from V and 11 bases from J, the gap between germline ends came to 22 bases. The V gene's germline CDR1 is LNHNV and CDR2 YYDKDF (reference sequence). This chain's CDR3 is CATSRGGQGWASGQYF. CDR3 bases: TGTGCCACCAGCAGAGGGGGGCAGGGATGGGCGTCGGGGCAGTATTTT.

V and J are TRBV7-8 and TRBJ1-1; D is perhaps TRBD1 (6 bases). Trimming took off 2 bases at V and 9 bases at J, with 7 bases between the two ends. CDR3 length: 11 residues. Germline CDR1 SGHVS, CDR2 FQNEAQ. CDR3 in amino acids: CASSLRGKAFF. CDR3 nucleotides: TGTGCCAGCAGCTTAAGGGGGAAAGCTTTCTTT.

The chain is built from TRBV6-2 or TRBV6-3 and TRBJ2-2; 10 positions agree with TRBD2. J was trimmed by 4 bases and V by 5 bases; bases with no gene match: 16. There are 19 residues in the CDR3. Germline assignment: CDR1 MNHEY and CDR2 SVGEGT. The chain's CDR3 is CASSPDPRGLALITGELFF. CDR3 sequence (DNA): TGTGCCAGCAGTCCCGACCCCCGGGGACTAGCGCTTATCACCGGGGAGCTGTTTTTT.

V is TRBV2 and J is TRBJ2-4, with a possible D match to TRBD2 (5 bases). CDR1 and CDR2 (germline): SNHLY, FYNNEI. V lost 2 bases to trimming and J lost 9 bases, with 11 bases between them. The CDR3 has 13 amino acids. In DNA, the CDR3 is TGTGCCAGCAGTGAAACGGGAATCGGCATTCAGTACTTC. Protein: CASSETGIGIQYF.

The chain joins TRBV4-1 to TRBJ1-6; D remains ambiguous. CDR3 length: 21 amino acids. V was cut by 0 bases and J by 3 bases, with 24 bases left in between. CDR1 is MGHRA, CDR2 YSYEKL, per germline. The CDR3 here is CASSQEAARLRFGIYNSPLHF. CDR3 in DNA: TGCGCCAGCAGCCAAGAGGCAGCACGCCTCCGCTTCGGGATCTATAATTCACCCCTCCACTTT.

This clone has a handful of counts. This chain uses TRBV6-1 with TRBJ2-1, with TRBD2 matching over 9 bases. V dropped 1 base and J dropped 3; count of bases not matched to a gene: 1. Germline V CDR1 and CDR2: MNHNS, SASEGT. The CDR3 spans 15 residues. The DNA of the CDR3 is TGTGCCAGCAGTGAAGATAGCGGGAGCTACAATGAGCAGTTCTTC. Translated: CASSEDSGSYNEQFF.

This clone was recorded a few times. CDR3 nucleotide sequence: TGTGCCAGCAGGCGGGGGGATAACACAGATACGCAGTATTTT. This gives the protein CASRRGDNTDTQYF. The gene calls are TRBV5-4 and TRBJ2-3, with 8 bases lining up with TRBD2. This CDR3 spans 14 amino acids. V lost 5 bases, J lost 2 bases, and 4 bases stayed unmatched. CDR1 is SGHNT and CDR2 is YYREEE in the germline V gene (reference sequence).

The chain joins TRBV7-2 to TRBJ2-3, with D maybe TRBD2 (6 bases). Trimming took 2 bases from V and 9 from J, leaving 12 bases between them. CDR1 is SGHTA, CDR2 FQGNSA, per germline. The CDR3 length is 13 residues. CDR3 in amino acids: CASSLPGVETQYF. The CDR3 nucleotides read TGTGCCAGCAGCTTACCGGGAGTTGAGACGCAGTATTTT.

This clone was seen a single time. The chain employs TRBV7-6 and TRBJ1-1; 9 nucleotides line up with TRBD1. Per germline, CDR1 SGHVS and CDR2 FNYEAQ. This CDR3 is built from 15 residues. V dropped 5 bases and J dropped 1; count of bases not matched to a gene: 5. CDR3 nucleotide sequence: TGTGCCAGCAGCCAGGGGACAGGGCCGAACACTGAAGCTTTCTTT. It yields the protein CASSQGTGPNTEAFF.